The 29 T cell receptor beta chains below all came from one sample that was sequenced in a study of OX40 agonist ivuxolimab in advanced cancers. Only in-frame clones appear in the TCRdb table, and some are missing; sequencing was by immunoSEQ multiplex PCR. Of 45,000 to 60,000 clones in the sample, 75% to 85% were seen once. The sequences come from CD4+ or CD8+ T cells sorted from blood, collected in a trial of the OX40 agonist ivuxolimab. The receptors originated from an adult with an advanced solid tumor such as melanoma, head and neck, liver or kidney cancer.

This sequence joins TRBV6-1 and TRBJ1-5; 8 positions match TRBD1. The CDR3 runs 14 residues. CDR1 is MNHNS and CDR2 is SASEGT in the germline V gene. The trim removed 5 bases at V and 2 bases at J, leaving 2 bases unmatched. Written as DNA, the CDR3 is TGTGCCAGCAGTCCGACAGGGGGCAATCAGCCCCAGCATTTT. Translation gives CASSPTGGNQPQHF.

In this sample, this clone turned up a few times. This rearrangement joins TRBV6-1 to TRBJ1-3; tentatively, D is TRBD1 (5 bases). The germline gives CDR1 MNHNS, CDR2 SASEGT. The CDR3 contains 14 residues. Trimming pared 9 bases from V and 0 bases from J, leaving 12 bases between. CDR3 bases: TGTGCCAGTTCAGGGCCCTTCTCTGGAAACACCATATATTTT. It specifies CASSGPFSGNTIYF.

This chain links TRBV7-2 with TRBJ1-1; D gene unclear. Trimming removed 1 base at V and 5 bases at J, with 14 bases between. The germline CDR1 and CDR2 sequences are SGHTA and FQGNSA. There are 15 residues in the CDR3. The CDR3: CASSLEGRPRTEAFF. DNA for the CDR3: TGTGCCAGCAGCTTAGAGGGCAGACCAAGGACTGAAGCTTTCTTT.

The chain joins TRBV5-5 to TRBJ1-6; D remains ambiguous. The CDR3 is 18 amino acids. Germline V gives CDR1 SGHKS, CDR2 YYEKEE (reference sequence). The V end lost 3 bases, the J end lost 0 bases, and 16 bases lay between the germline ends. CDR3 sequence reads: CASSWGDGQSSYNSPLHF. CDR3 sequence (DNA): TGTGCCAGCAGCTGGGGAGACGGCCAAAGCTCCTATAATTCACCCCTCCACTTT.

This clone was picked up one time. V gene TRBV7-2 combines with J gene TRBJ2-7; D tentatively reads TRBD1 or TRBD2 (5 bases each). The CDR3 covers 16 residues. V was shortened by 2 bases and J by 0 bases, with 14 bases between the two germline ends. Germline values: CDR1 SGHTA, CDR2 FQGNSA. For the CDR3, the DNA is TGTGCCAGCAGCTTAATGAGAGCAGGGACCTCCTACGAGCAGTACTTC. Protein sequence: CASSLMRAGTSYEQYF.

CDR3 amino acids: CASSSTGTSGTGELFF. The CDR3, as DNA: TGCGCCAGCAGCTCCACCGGGACTAGCGGAACCGGGGAGCTGTTTTTT. V usage is TRBV5-1 and J usage is TRBJ2-2, with 11 nucleotides matching TRBD2. CDR3 size: 16 residues. V lost 3 bases to trimming and J lost 5 bases; unmatched junction nucleotides: 6. Germline V gene data show CDR1 as SGHRS and CDR2 as YFSETQ.

J is TRBJ1-3 and V is TRBV18, with a possible D match to TRBD1 (6 bases). Germline loops: CDR1 KGHSH, CDR2 LQKENI. Trimming removed 0 bases at V and 0 bases at J, with 15 bases between. The CDR3 covers 18 residues. CDR3: CASSPPDRGFSSGNTIYF. The CDR3 DNA sequence: TGTGCCAGCTCACCACCGGACAGAGGATTCTCCTCTGGAAACACCATATATTTT. The full variable domain, its missing parts supplied by reference TRBV18 and TRBJ1-3, is NAGVMQNPRHLVRRRGQEARLRCSPMKGHSHVYWYRQLPEEGLKFMVYLQKENIIDESGMPKERFSAEFPKEGPSILRIQQVVRGDSAAYFCASSPPDRGFSSGNTIYFGEGSWLTVV.

This clone was observed a single time. The rearrangement links TRBV25-1 to TRBJ1-3, with 11 positions matching TRBD1. With V trimmed by 3 bases and J by 3 bases, 4 bases remained unmatched. Per the germline V gene, CDR1 is MGHDK and CDR2 is SYGVNS. This CDR3 has 16 amino acids. The CDR3 DNA reads as TGTGCCAGCAGTGATGTCGGGACAGGGGGTGGAAACACCATATATTTT. It yields the protein CASSDVGTGGGNTIYF.

The chain recombines TRBV6-5 with TRBJ1-5; D is unresolved. Germline V CDR1 and CDR2: MNHEY, SVGAGI. The CDR3 loop spans 13 amino acids. With 0 bases removed from V and 6 bases from J, the gap between germline ends came to 6 bases. The CDR3 sequence: CASSYSGLQPQHF. The CDR3 nucleotides read TGTGCCAGCAGTTACTCAGGGCTTCAGCCCCAGCATTTT.

The rearrangement links TRBV11-1 to TRBJ2-7; D is perhaps TRBD1 (6 bases). Per germline, CDR1 SGHAT and CDR2 FQDESV (reference sequence). The CDR3 extends over 14 amino acids. Trimming pared 5 bases from V and 5 bases from J, leaving 16 bases between. The CDR3: CASSPGTSWNEQYF. CDR3 sequence (DNA): TGTGCCAGCAGCCCAGGGACATCGTGGAACGAGCAGTACTTC. Full variable domain (outside the CDR3, taken from reference TRBV11-1 and TRBJ2-7): EAEVAQSPRYKITEKSQAVAFWCDPISGHATLYWYRQILGQGPELLVQFQDESVVDDSQLPKDRFSAERLKGVDSTLKIQPAELGDSAMYLCASSPGTSWNEQYFGPGTRLTVT.

The chain is built from TRBV4-2 and TRBJ2-1; perhaps D is TRBD1 or TRBD2 (5 bases each). The ends were cut back, 0 bases at V and 8 bases at J, with 23 bases in the middle. This CDR3 comprises 18 residues. Germline V CDR1 and CDR2: LGHNA, YNFKEQ. This chain's CDR3 is CASSQDFTGRLRGYEQFF. In nucleotides, the CDR3 is TGTGCCAGCAGCCAAGATTTTACGGGACGGCTTAGGGGCTATGAGCAGTTCTTC.

The gene calls are TRBV6-6 and TRBJ1-6; TRBD1 might be the D (5 bases). Trimming took off 7 bases at V and 8 bases at J, with 12 bases between the two ends. In germline, CDR1 is MNHNY, CDR2 SVGAGI (reference sequence). This CDR3 region has 13 residues. The CDR3 nucleotides read TGTGCCAGCACCTGGGGGGGATATTCACCCCTCCACTTT. It is translated as CASTWGGYSPLHF.

This clone was detected only a few times. The chain couples TRBV6-6 to TRBJ1-6, with D possibly matching TRBD1 (6 bases). The V gene's germline CDR1 is MNHNY and CDR2 SVGAGI (reference sequence). Trimming stripped 7 bases from V and 7 bases from J, with 11 bases between. The CDR3 has 13 amino acids. Written as DNA, the CDR3 is TGTGCCAGCAATACGAGGGGGAATTCACCCCTCCACTTT. Amino acids: CASNTRGNSPLHF.

The V gene is TRBV27, the J gene TRBJ2-1; 8 bases are shared with TRBD1. The CDR3 is 16 amino acids. Germline CDR1 and CDR2: MNHEY and SMNVEV (reference sequence). V shed 5 bases and J 4 bases; nucleotides not matched to a gene: 10. Here the CDR3 reads CASSRSSGTGYNEQFF. Written as DNA, the CDR3 is TGTGCCAGCAGTAGATCATCCGGGACAGGATACAATGAGCAGTTCTTC.

V is TRBV4-3 and J is TRBJ1-2; D ambiguous. The CDR3 covers 15 residues. Between the trimmed V and J ends, which lost 0 bases and 5 bases, there was a span of 13 bases. Germline V gene data show CDR1 as LGHNA and CDR2 as YSLEER. The CDR3, as DNA: TGCGCCAGCAGCCAAGATGGCCCAATGGGGTATGGCTACACCTTC. It encodes CASSQDGPMGYGYTF.

Details on this clone: A read error may produce the germline difference seen at one junction end. The chain combines TRBV7-7 with TRBJ2-1, with D unclear. CDR1 SSHAT and CDR2 FNYEAQ come from the germline V gene (reference sequence). The CDR3 sequence is 15 residues long. The chain's CDR3 is CASSPLSSSYNEQFF. The CDR3 DNA follows: TGTGCTAGCAGCCCGCTCTCGAGCTCCTACAATGAGCAGTTCTTC.

The chain links TRBV6-5 to TRBJ1-4; D is possibly TRBD1 (5 bases). The CDR3 is 15 amino acids. With 4 bases removed from V and 6 bases from J, the gap between germline ends came to 15 bases. From germline, CDR1 is MNHEY and CDR2 SVGAGI. CDR3 residues: CASSSVGTAYEKLFF. As DNA, the CDR3 is TGTGCCAGCAGTTCCGTAGGGACGGCTTATGAAAAACTGTTTTTT.

This clone was seen a few times. V is TRBV7-2 and J is TRBJ2-6; 8 bases are a match to TRBD2. V was pared by 5 bases and J by 0 bases, with 9 bases of the junction left unmatched. Germline CDR1 and CDR2: SGHTA and FQGNSA. This CDR3 comprises 18 residues. The CDR3 loop is CASSPRTGGFSGANVLTF. The CDR3 DNA is TGTGCCAGCAGCCCCAGGACGGGGGGGTTCTCTGGGGCCAACGTCCTGACTTTC.

The V gene is TRBV4-3, the J gene TRBJ1-2; D ambiguous. This CDR3 region has 15 residues. V dropped 1 base and J dropped 0 bases, with 9 bases sitting between them. Germline V gives CDR1 LGHNA, CDR2 YSLEER. The CDR3: CASSQGTDANYGYTF. The CDR3 nucleotides are TGCGCCAGCAGCCAAGGGACCGATGCTAACTATGGCTACACCTTC.

V and J are TRBV9 and TRBJ1-3; D not certain. This CDR3 region has 15 residues. V dropped 4 bases and J dropped 0 bases, with 11 bases sitting between them. Germline V gene lookup returns CDR1 SGDLS and CDR2 YYNGEE. The CDR3 nucleotides are TGTGCCAGCAGCCCGCTCGGGATCTCTGGAAACACCATATATTTT. It specifies CASSPLGISGNTIYF.

This chain uses TRBV7-3 with TRBJ1-2, with 8 bases identical to TRBD1. Trimming took 2 bases from V and 6 from J; bases not matched to a gene: 2. The germline gives CDR1 SGHTA, CDR2 FQGTGA. The CDR3 loop spans 13 amino acids. The DNA for the CDR3 is TGTGCCAGCAGCTTAGAACAGGGGGATGGCTACACCTTC. The encoded protein is CASSLEQGDGYTF. The full variable domain, with the rest looked up from reference TRBV7-3 and TRBJ1-2, is GAGVSQTPSNKVTEKGKYVELRCDPISGHTALYWYRQSLGQGPEFLIYFQGTGAADDSGLPNDRFFAVRPEGSVSTLKIQRTERGDSAVYLCASSLEQGDGYTFGSGTRLTVV.

This chain uses TRBV4-3 with TRBJ1-2; D is possibly TRBD1 (5 bases). CDR1 is LGHNA, CDR2 YSLEER, per germline. Trimming shortened V by 4 bases and J by 4 bases, and 13 bases separated the two germline ends. There are 14 residues in the CDR3. The CDR3 sequence: CASSPRDRLYGYTF. The CDR3 DNA sequence: TGCGCCAGCAGCCCCCGGGACCGTCTCTATGGCTACACCTTC.

The DNA for the CDR3 is TGTGCCAGCAGCCCCTCGGGGCGGATGAACACCGGGGAGCTGTTTTTT. This translates into CASSPSGRMNTGELFF. The J gene is TRBJ2-2, the V gene TRBV7-8; D tentatively fits TRBD1 or TRBD2 (5 bases each). The germline V and J ends were trimmed by 5 bases and 1 base, with 14 bases remaining between them. The CDR3 runs 16 residues. Germline V gene data show CDR1 as SGHVS and CDR2 as FQNEAQ.

This rearrangement joins TRBV9 to TRBJ2-7; TRBD2 agrees at 7 bases. The CDR3 totals 15 residues. The trim removed 0 bases at V and 2 bases at J, leaving 5 bases unmatched. CDR1 and CDR2 (germline): SGDLS, YYNGEE. This CDR3 reads CASSVGGEGPYEQYF. DNA of the CDR3: TGTGCCAGCAGCGTAGGTGGGGAGGGTCCCTACGAGCAGTACTTC. Complete variable domain (other parts from reference TRBV9 and TRBJ2-7): DSGVTQTPKHLITATGQRVTLRCSPRSGDLSVYWYQQSLDQGLQFLIQYYNGEERAKGNILERFSAQQFPDLHSELNLSSLELGDSALYFCASSVGGEGPYEQYFGPGTRLTVT.

The CDR3 spells CASSLGLGLNNEQFF. The CDR3, as DNA: TGCGCCAGCAGCTTGGGCCTAGGACTAAACAATGAGCAGTTCTTC. The J gene is TRBJ2-1, the V gene TRBV5-1; possibly TRBD2 for D (6 bases). The CDR3 is 15 residues long. Germline-derived CDR1 and CDR2 are SGHRS and YFSETQ. V lost 0 bases and J 5 bases, leaving 12 bases between the germline ends.

The V and J genes are TRBV2 and TRBJ2-7; 10 bases agree with TRBD1. Germline V gene sequence: CDR1 SNHLY, CDR2 FYNNEI. This CDR3 comprises 15 residues. V shed 6 bases and J 3 bases; nucleotides not matched to a gene: 8. CDR3 sequence: CASRGRTGGVYEQYF. As DNA, the CDR3 is TGTGCCAGCAGGGGTAGGACAGGGGGGGTCTACGAGCAGTACTTC.

The chain carries TRBV7-2 and TRBJ1-2; D is undetermined. The CDR3 length is 12 residues. V was shortened by 5 bases and J by 2 bases, with 6 bases between the two germline ends. Germline assignment: CDR1 SGHTA and CDR2 FQGNSA. The CDR3 DNA sequence: TGTGCCAGCAGCGAGGCCAACTATGGCTACACCTTC. Its translation is CASSEANYGYTF.

This clone was detected only once. The V and J genes are TRBV30 and TRBJ1-3; D ambiguous. The V and J ends lost 1 base and 3 bases respectively, with 7 bases between them. The CDR3 runs 13 residues. Germline CDR1 reads GTSNPN; CDR2 reads SVGIG (reference sequence). This chain's CDR3 is CAWSGASGNTIYF. The CDR3 bases are TGTGCCTGGAGTGGGGCTAGTGGAAACACCATATATTTT.

The V gene is TRBV12-5, the J gene TRBJ1-5, with 10 positions matching TRBD1. Germline assignment: CDR1 LGHNT and CDR2 FRNRAP. V trimming: 5 bases; J trimming: 3 bases; junction bases outside the gene matches: 4. This CDR3 comprises 15 residues. In DNA, the CDR3 is TGTGCTAGTGGTAAGGGACAGGGGATCAATCAGCCCCAGCATTTT. Translated: CASGKGQGINQPQHF.